Presented here are 8 T cell receptor beta chains from one specimen sequenced in a study of naive CD8 T cells in extremely preterm neonates (dated by TCRdb to the late 2010s). Overall study results and their limits: Preterm CDR3s were shorter, with fewer N additions and less junctional trimming, and were closer to germline than those of older groups.

Antigen specificity for these receptors is unknown. Libraries came from the immunoSEQ multiplex PCR assay. TCRdb took over this immuneACCESS table, retaining in-frame rearrangements with V and J assigned. Such tables are incomplete; in checked studies, under half of the missing clones stem from an unresolved V gene, and the remainder is unexplained. A total of about 23,000 clones appear in this sample, around 89% of them only once. The ten largest clones take up roughly 0.9% of the sample. The preterm samples were obtained from a few extremely preterm deliveries at about 22-28 weeks of gestation. The sample consisted of naive CD8+ T cells from cord blood. Source of these receptors: a boy who was born preterm.

This rearrangement joins TRBV7-9 to TRBJ2-3; no firm D call. CDR3 size: 12 residues. The germline V and J ends were trimmed by 4 bases and 0 bases, with 2 bases remaining between them. From germline, CDR1 is SEHNR and CDR2 FQNEAQ (reference sequence). As DNA, the CDR3 is TGTGCCAGCAGCTACAGCACAGATACGCAGTATTTT. It specifies CASSYSTDTQYF.

The chain carries TRBV11-2 and TRBJ2-5, with D perhaps matching TRBD1 (6 bases). The end of the DNA is better explained by TRBJ2-7, so the J call may be wrong. Germline values: CDR1 SGHAT, CDR2 FQNNGV. This CDR3 has 13 residues. Here the CDR3 reads CASSLGTAYEQYF. The CDR3 DNA is TGTGCCAGCAGCTTAGGGACAGCCTACGAGCAGTACTTC.

The CDR3 region has the DNA TGCGCCAGCAGCTGGACAGGGGGAAGTACTGAAGCTTTCTTT. Amino acids: CASSWTGGSTEAFF. The J gene is TRBJ1-1, the V gene TRBV5-1; 10 bases agree with TRBD1. CDR3 length: 14 residues. CDR1 and CDR2 (germline): SGHRS, YFSETQ. Trimming took 3 bases from V and 5 from J; bases not matched to a gene: 4.

This chain links TRBV5-1 with TRBJ2-3; D is undetermined. The length of the CDR3 is 12 residues. Trimming pared 4 bases from V and 2 bases from J, leaving 5 bases between. In germline, CDR1 is SGHRS, CDR2 YFSETQ. The CDR3 sequence is CASSTNTDTQYF. CDR3 bases: TGCGCCAGCAGCACTAACACAGATACGCAGTATTTT.

V gene TRBV4-3 combines with J gene TRBJ2-3; 8 bases line up with TRBD2. Trimming took 0 bases from V and 3 from J; bases not matched to a gene: 8. CDR1 is LGHNA and CDR2 is YSLEER in the germline V gene. This CDR3 region has 17 residues. CDR3 residues: CASSQDRGSGVTDTQYF. The CDR3 DNA reads TGCGCCAGCAGCCAAGATCGGGGTAGCGGGGTTACAGATACGCAGTATTTT.

This rearrangement joins TRBV9 to TRBJ1-1; D is perhaps TRBD1 (6 bases). V shed 0 bases and J shed 3 bases, with 9 bases lying between them. The CDR3 is 14 residues long. Germline-derived CDR1 and CDR2 are SGDLS and YYNGEE. The CDR3 region is CASSVGGGDTEAFF. The CDR3 DNA follows: TGTGCCAGCAGCGTAGGAGGGGGTGACACTGAAGCTTTCTTT.

The chain joins TRBV10-3 to TRBJ2-1; TRBD2 matches at 10 bases. This CDR3 comprises 13 residues. V trimming: 6 bases; J trimming: 4 bases; junction bases outside the gene matches: 0. Germline V gene lookup returns CDR1 ENHRY and CDR2 SYGVKD. CDR3 loop: CAIRTSGYNEQFF. In DNA, the CDR3 is TGTGCCATCAGGACTAGCGGGTACAATGAGCAGTTCTTC.

This clone was detected once. The chain combines TRBV5-4 with TRBJ1-2, with 7 bases aligning to TRBD1. The CDR3 consists of 13 residues. Germline V gene lookup returns CDR1 SGHNT and CDR2 YYREEE (reference sequence). The junction had 2 bases not matched to a gene; V was cut back by 2 bases and J by 4 bases. In DNA, the CDR3 is TGTGCCAGCAGCTTCACAGGGGCCTATGGCTACACCTTC. Its protein is CASSFTGAYGYTF.